This is a list of T cell receptor beta chains from one sample in a study of glioma-infiltrating T cells. From the multiplex PCR reads, TCRdb called clonotypes with MiXCR, one entry per CDR3 protein. The sample records a few hundred thousand distinct CDR3 sequences, roughly two fifths being singletons. The specimen sequenced was glioma tissue, nonneoplastic brain tissue, or PBMCs (not recorded which). These receptors were taken from a human donor with low-grade glioma or glioblastoma, undergoing nonglioma brain surgery, or in good health (not recorded which). CDR3s include the opening cysteine and the closing phenylalanine or tryptophan. A D gene is named only where the DNA matches it firmly. A clone size is listed for some rows: how often the clone was seen (once, few, many), or a class if it is expanded.

CDR3 DNA | CDR3 protein | V gene | D gene | clone size | J gene
TGCGCCAGCAGCTTCGGCGCACTAGCCTTTTCCTACAATGAGCAGTTCTTC | CASSFGALAFSYNEQFF | TRBV5-1 | . | . | TRBJ2-1
TGTGCCAGCAACAACCGTATGGCAGATACGCAGTATTTT | CASNNRMADTQYF | TRBV5-4 | . | . | TRBJ2-3
TGCGCCAGCAGCTTGGGAGAGGGGTACTACGAGCAGTACTTC | CASSLGEGYYEQYF | TRBV5-1 | . | . | TRBJ2-7
TGTGCCACTTCCCCGTCGGGCTCAAGCCCCTACGAGCAGTACTTC | CATSPSGSSPYEQYF | TRBV6-1 | . | . | TRBJ2-7
TGTGCCAGCAGGCCTAGCGGGAGGGGAGATACGCAGTATTTT | CASRPSGRGDTQYF | TRBV28 | TRBD2 | few | TRBJ2-3
TGTGCCAGCAGTGACGGGACTAGCGACAATGAGCAGTTCTTC | CASSDGTSDNEQFF | TRBV27 | TRBD2 | . | TRBJ2-1
TGTGCCAGCAGTTTTCTTAGACTAGCGGGAGAAATAGATACGCAGTATTTT | CASSFLRLAGEIDTQYF | TRBV27 | TRBD2 | many | TRBJ2-3
TGTGCCAGCAGCCCAGAAATGCAAGAGACCCAGTACTTC | CASSPEMQETQYF | TRBV7-2 | . | . | TRBJ2-5
TGCAGTGCCATGCCCTCCACGCCCGAGCAGTACTTC | CSAMPSTPEQYF | TRBV20-1 | . | . | TRBJ2-7
TGCAGTGCCCAAAGACAGGGGAATCAGCCCCAGCATTTT | CSAQRQGNQPQHF | TRBV20-1 | TRBD1 | . | TRBJ1-5
TGCAGTGCTCGAGGGCAGGGGTGGAACAATGAGCAGTTCTTC | CSARGQGWNNEQFF | TRBV20-1 | . | once | TRBJ2-1
TGCAGTGCGTCGACAGGCCCCTTGGTCAACCAGCCCCAGCATTTT | CSASTGPLVNQPQHF | TRBV20-1 | . | . | TRBJ1-5
TGCGCCAGCAGCCAAGGGCTGGGTATAAGCAATCAGCCCCAGCATTTT | CASSQGLGISNQPQHF | TRBV4-1 | . | . | TRBJ1-5
TGTGCCAGCAGCGCAGGACAGGGGTTAGGAAGCACTGAAGCTTTCTTT | CASSAGQGLGSTEAFF | TRBV7-2 | TRBD1 | few | TRBJ1-1
TGTGCCAGCAGCCCCCAGACCCTTCGGCGTCGCACAGATACGCAGTATTTT | CASSPQTLRRRTDTQYF | TRBV7-9 | . | . | TRBJ2-3
TGTGCCAGCAGCTTTGGGGACCATCGCCGCGAGCAGTACTTC | CASSFGDHRREQYF | TRBV7-2 | . | few | TRBJ2-7
TGTGCCAGCAGCTTAGTCGGCTACCCCTACGAGCAGTACTTC | CASSLVGYPYEQYF | TRBV11-1 | . | . | TRBJ2-7
TGTGCCAGCAGTCCCGGGGAGAGCTCCTACGAGCAGTACTTC | CASSPGESSYEQYF | TRBV27 | . | many | TRBJ2-7
TGTGCCAGCAGTTACGGACAATATAGCAATCAGCCCCAGCATTTT | CASSYGQYSNQPQHF | TRBV6-5 | . | . | TRBJ1-5
TGTGCCAGCCTTTCGGGCAATCAGCCCCAGCATTTT | CASLSGNQPQHF | TRBV28 | . | . | TRBJ1-5
TGCGCCAGCAGCTTGGGGCAGGGGGCGACGACAGATACGCAGTATTTT | CASSLGQGATTDTQYF | TRBV5-1 | TRBD1 | . | TRBJ2-3
TGCGCCAGCAGCACCTTAGCGGGAGGGGCCTACGAGCAGTACTTC | CASSTLAGGAYEQYF | TRBV4-1 | TRBD2 | . | TRBJ2-7
TGTGCCATCAGTCCCGGGGGATCGGACACCACCTACGAGCAGTATTTC | CAISPGGSDTTYEQYF | TRBV10-3 | . | once | TRBJ2-7
TGTGCCAGCAGCGTAGGGTTTAGGGGTACTAGCGGGACCTACAATGAGCAGTTCTTC | CASSVGFRGTSGTYNEQFF | TRBV9 | TRBD2 | . | TRBJ2-1
TGTGCCAGCAGTTTTCACCAGGGAAGCCGGTACGAGCAGTACTTC | CASSFHQGSRYEQYF | TRBV28 | . | many | TRBJ2-7
TGTGCCAGCAGTACGGCACCGGGGGGTGAAAAACTGTTTTTT | CASSTAPGGEKLFF | TRBV7-2 | . | . | TRBJ1-4
TGTGCCAACAAACCTTTAATCAGGGCTGGCTACACCTTC | CANKPLIRAGYTF | TRBV2 | . | . | TRBJ1-2
TGTGCCAGCAGCTTAGGGGTAGGTAGCCACAATGAGCAGTTCTTC | CASSLGVGSHNEQFF | TRBV7-9 | . | . | TRBJ2-1
TGTGCCAGCCATAGACAATCCTCTGGAAACACCATATATTTT | CASHRQSSGNTIYF | TRBV19 | . | . | TRBJ1-3
TGTGCCAGCAGGGTACTAGGACTAGCGGGTAATGAGCAGTTCTTC | CASRVLGLAGNEQFF | TRBV28 | TRBD2 | . | TRBJ2-1
TGCGCCAGCAGCTTGGAACCAGATACGCAGTATTTT | CASSLEPDTQYF | TRBV28 | . | . | TRBJ2-3
TGTGCCAGCACCCAGGGAACAGGGTACAATCAGCCCCAGCATTTT | CASTQGTGYNQPQHF | TRBV28 | . | many | TRBJ1-5
TGTGCCAGCAGCTTAGTCTTAGGGCAGGGGGCCACTGAAGCTTTCTTT | CASSLVLGQGATEAFF | TRBV7-6 | TRBD1 | few | TRBJ1-1
TGTGCCAGCAGCGATCCGGGACCCCAAGCGGAGACCCAGTACTTC | CASSDPGPQAETQYF | TRBV28 | . | . | TRBJ2-5
TGTGCCAGCAGCCCACCCTTTCGCCGGGACAGGGTGTCTGAAGCTTTCTTT | CASSPPFRRDRVSEAFF | TRBV7-9 | TRBD1 | . | TRBJ1-1
TGTGCCAGCAGACCGAGACAGGCCCACGAGCAGTTCTTC | CASRPRQAHEQFF | TRBV28 | . | . | TRBJ2-1
TGCGCCAGCAGCCAGAGGACAGGCAACAATGAGCAGTTCTTC | CASSQRTGNNEQFF | TRBV5-1 | TRBD1 | . | TRBJ2-1
TGTGCCAGCAGTGAATCAGGGTTATGGATCGGGAACACTGAAGCTTTCTTT | CASSESGLWIGNTEAFF | TRBV25-1 | . | few | TRBJ1-1
TGTGCCAGCAGTACCGGGGGTAAGGCGGATGGCTACACCTTC | CASSTGGKADGYTF | TRBV28 | . | . | TRBJ1-2
TGTGCCAGCAGCGTATTGGGCGTTTGGAGCTCCTACGAGCAGTACTTC | CASSVLGVWSSYEQYF | TRBV25-1 | . | few | TRBJ2-7
TGTGCCAGCAAGAGGGAATATGAGCAGTTCTTC | CASKREYEQFF | TRBV6-2/TRBV6-3 | . | many | TRBJ2-1